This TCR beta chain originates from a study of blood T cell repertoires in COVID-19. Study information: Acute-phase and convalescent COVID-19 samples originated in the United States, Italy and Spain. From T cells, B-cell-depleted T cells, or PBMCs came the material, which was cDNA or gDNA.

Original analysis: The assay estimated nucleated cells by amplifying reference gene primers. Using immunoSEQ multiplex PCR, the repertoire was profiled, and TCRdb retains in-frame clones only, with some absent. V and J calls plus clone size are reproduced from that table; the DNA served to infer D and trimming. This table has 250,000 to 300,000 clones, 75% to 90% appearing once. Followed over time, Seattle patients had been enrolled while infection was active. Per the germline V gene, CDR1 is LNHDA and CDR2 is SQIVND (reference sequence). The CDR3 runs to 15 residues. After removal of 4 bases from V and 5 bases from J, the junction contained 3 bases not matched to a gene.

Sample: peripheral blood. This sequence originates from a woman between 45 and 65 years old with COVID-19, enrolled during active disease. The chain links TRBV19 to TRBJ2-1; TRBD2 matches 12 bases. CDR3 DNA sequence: TGTGCCAGTAGTACTTGGACTAGCGGGAACAATGAGCAGTTCTTC. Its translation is CASSTWTSGNNEQFF.